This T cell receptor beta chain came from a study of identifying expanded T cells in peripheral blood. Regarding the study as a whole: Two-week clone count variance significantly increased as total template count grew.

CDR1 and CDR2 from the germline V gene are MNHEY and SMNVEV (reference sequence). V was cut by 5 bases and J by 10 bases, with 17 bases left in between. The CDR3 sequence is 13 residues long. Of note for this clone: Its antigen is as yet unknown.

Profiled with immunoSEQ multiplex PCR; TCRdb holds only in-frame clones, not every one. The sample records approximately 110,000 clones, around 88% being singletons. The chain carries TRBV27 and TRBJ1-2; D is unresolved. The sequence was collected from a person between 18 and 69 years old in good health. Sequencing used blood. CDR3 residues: CASSPFRGINYTF. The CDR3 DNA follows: TGTGCCAGCAGTCCCTTTCGAGGGATTAACTACACCTTC.